The rows below give T cell receptor beta chains drawn from one sample of a study of PD-L1 blockade in urothelial cancer. Profiling relied on immunoSEQ multiplex PCR, and the TCRdb table lists in-frame clones only, not all of them. The sample lists around 100,000 clones, approximately 90% occurring once. The input for sequencing was PBMCs, taken around atezolizumab (anti-PD-L1) treatment. The receptors come from a man aged 55-75 years with urothelial cancer. The CDR3 runs from the conserved cysteine through the conserved F or W. The D gene is left open where the match is weak. The size of a clone is reported for some rows only, either as once, few or many, or as a class for expanded clones.

DNA,CDR3,size,J,V,D
TGTGCCAGCAGCCAGACTAGCGGGAGGGCCTCCTACGAGCAGTACTTC,CASSQTSGRASYEQYF,NA,TRBJ2-7,TRBV11-2,TRBD2
TGCGCCAGCAGCTTGGAAGCTAGCGGGGTGAATGAGCAGTTCTTC,CASSLEASGVNEQFF,NA,TRBJ2-1,TRBV5-1,TRBD2
TGTGCCAGCCTCCCTGTTACACTAAACTATGGCTACACCTTC,CASLPVTLNYGYTF,NA,TRBJ1-2,TRBV6-1,NA
TGTGCCAGCAGCTTACAGGGGACTGAGCAGTTCTTC,CASSLQGTEQFF,NA,TRBJ2-1,TRBV11-2,NA
TGTGCCTGGAGTGTAAATACAGGCATCTGGGAAAAACTGTTTTTT,CAWSVNTGIWEKLFF,NA,TRBJ1-4,TRBV30,NA
TGTGCCGCTCAATCAGGGGGCTCCTACGAGCAGTACTTC,CAAQSGGSYEQYF,NA,TRBJ2-7,TRBV7-8,TRBD1
TGTGCCAGCACTTACGGGGGGGGCTCCTACGAGCAGTACTTC,CASTYGGGSYEQYF,once,TRBJ2-7,TRBV7-9,TRBD2
TGTGCCAGCAGTTCTCGAAGCAAAGATACGCAGTATTTT,CASSSRSKDTQYF,few,TRBJ2-3,TRBV27,NA
TGCAGCGCCTCCCATCTAGAATACAATGAGCAGTTCTTC,CSASHLEYNEQFF,NA,TRBJ2-1,TRBV29-1,NA
TGTGCCTGGAGGACAGGGGTTGGCTACACCTTC,CAWRTGVGYTF,once,TRBJ1-2,TRBV30,TRBD1
TGTGCCAGCAGCTTAGAACAGAGCTCTGGAAACACCATATATTTT,CASSLEQSSGNTIYF,NA,TRBJ1-3,TRBV11-2,NA
TGTGCCAGCAGCTTAGCGCGGGGTGAGGGCTACACCTTC,CASSLARGEGYTF,few,TRBJ1-2,TRBV7-9,NA
TGTGCCTGGAGTGTAAGGGCCACTAGTTCAGAGACCCAGTACTTC,CAWSVRATSSETQYF,NA,TRBJ2-5,TRBV30,NA
TGTGCCAGCCTCCCCTGGGGGGGCTCCTACAATGAGCAGTTCTTC,CASLPWGGSYNEQFF,NA,TRBJ2-1,TRBV27,TRBD2
TGCGCCAGCACGAGGCGGTACGAGCAGTACTTC,CASTRRYEQYF,NA,TRBJ2-7,TRBV23-1,NA
TGTGCCAGCAGCACCTTAACAGCGGGAGGGCCTTGGGATGAGCAGTTCTTC,CASSTLTAGGPWDEQFF,few,TRBJ2-1,TRBV28,TRBD2
TGTGCCAGCAGCAAAGGACTAGGACCCTACAATGAGCAGTTCTTC,CASSKGLGPYNEQFF,NA,TRBJ2-1,TRBV21-1,NA
TGTGCCAGCAGCTTACTAACGTCCGGACAGAGATATGGCTACACCTTC,CASSLLTSGQRYGYTF,NA,TRBJ1-2,TRBV13,NA
TGTGCCAGCTCCCCCGAACCGGACTATGGCTACACCTTC,CASSPEPDYGYTF,NA,TRBJ1-2,TRBV27,NA